Listed below are T cell receptor beta chains from one sample, sequenced in a study of blood T cell repertoires in COVID-19. Assay used: immunoSEQ multiplex PCR; TCRdb lists only in-frame clones, some missing. The sample lists approximately 300,000 clones, roughly nine tenths occurring once. Sequencing used PBMCs or T cells enriched from blood (not recorded which). The receptor source for this set is a woman younger than 45 who had been exposed to COVID-19. Both conserved end residues are part of each CDR3. The order of the fields is V gene, clone size, D gene, J gene, CDR3 length, CDR3 DNA, CDR3 protein. The D gene is left open where the match is weak. Only some rows state a clone size, as once, few, many or a class for expanded clones.

V gene: TRBV18; clone size: NA; D gene: TRBD1; J gene: TRBJ1-1; CDR3 length: 14; CDR3 DNA: TGTGCCAGCTCTCCGACAGGGTTGCACACTGAAGCTTTCTTT; CDR3 protein: CASSPTGLHTEAFF
V gene: TRBV14; clone size: once; D gene: NA; J gene: TRBJ1-2; CDR3 length: 14; CDR3 DNA: TGTGCCAGCAGCCAAGTCTCGGGCAGGGAAGGCTACACCTTC; CDR3 protein: CASSQVSGREGYTF
V gene: TRBV5-6; clone size: NA; D gene: TRBD1; J gene: TRBJ1-2; CDR3 length: 13; CDR3 DNA: TGTGCCAGCAGCTTGGGGCGGGACAGGCCCTACACCTTC; CDR3 protein: CASSLGRDRPYTF
V gene: TRBV3-1/TRBV3-2; clone size: NA; D gene: NA; J gene: TRBJ1-3; CDR3 length: 19; CDR3 DNA: TGTGCCAGCAGCCAAGCCGTCGGGGGGGCTTTTCACTCTGGAAACACCATATATTTT; CDR3 protein: CASSQAVGGAFHSGNTIYF
V gene: TRBV18; clone size: NA; D gene: TRBD1; J gene: TRBJ1-2; CDR3 length: 16; CDR3 DNA: TGTGCCAGCTCACCACCGGGGGTCGACAGGGGGGATGGCTACACCTTC; CDR3 protein: CASSPPGVDRGDGYTF
V gene: TRBV4-3; clone size: NA; D gene: NA; J gene: TRBJ1-5; CDR3 length: 15; CDR3 DNA: TGCGCCAGCAGCCAAGATGTCAGTGCTCAACAGCCCCAGCATTTT; CDR3 protein: CASSQDVSAQQPQHF
V gene: TRBV7-2; clone size: NA; D gene: NA; J gene: TRBJ1-2; CDR3 length: 14; CDR3 DNA: TGTGCCAGCAGCCCCGGCGGGGGGGCCTATGGCTACACCTTC; CDR3 protein: CASSPGGGAYGYTF
V gene: TRBV13; clone size: NA; D gene: TRBD1; J gene: TRBJ2-7; CDR3 length: 15; CDR3 DNA: TGTGCCAGCAGCGATCGGGACAGGGTTGCCTACGAGCAGTACTTC; CDR3 protein: CASSDRDRVAYEQYF
V gene: TRBV13; clone size: NA; D gene: TRBD2; J gene: TRBJ2-3; CDR3 length: 18; CDR3 DNA: TGTGCCAGCAGCGAACCGACCGGACTAGCGGGGGGCACAGATACGCAGTATTTT; CDR3 protein: CASSEPTGLAGGTDTQYF
V gene: TRBV7-9; clone size: NA; D gene: NA; J gene: TRBJ2-7; CDR3 length: 15; CDR3 DNA: TGTGCCAGCAGCTTTTTGGACAACTACCCCGTCGAGCAGTACTTC; CDR3 protein: CASSFLDNYPVEQYF
V gene: TRBV5-1; clone size: NA; D gene: TRBD1; J gene: TRBJ1-2; CDR3 length: 15; CDR3 DNA: TGCGCCAGCTCGGACGACGGACAGGGCCCTTATGGCTACACCTTC; CDR3 protein: CASSDDGQGPYGYTF
V gene: TRBV27; clone size: NA; D gene: NA; J gene: TRBJ2-7; CDR3 length: 15; CDR3 DNA: TGTGCCAGCAGTTTTGAGGGTGCGGAATCCTACGAGCAGTACTTC; CDR3 protein: CASSFEGAESYEQYF
V gene: TRBV9; clone size: NA; D gene: NA; J gene: TRBJ2-3; CDR3 length: 15; CDR3 DNA: TGTGCCAGCAGCGTCGGGGGTGCTAGCACAGATACGCAGTATTTT; CDR3 protein: CASSVGGASTDTQYF
V gene: TRBV7-6; clone size: NA; D gene: NA; J gene: TRBJ1-6; CDR3 length: 16; CDR3 DNA: TGTGCCAGCAGCTTTTCGGCCCCCGGGGGAAATTCACCCCTCCACTTT; CDR3 protein: CASSFSAPGGNSPLHF
V gene: TRBV6-1; clone size: NA; D gene: NA; J gene: TRBJ2-5; CDR3 length: 15; CDR3 DNA: TGTGCCAGCAGTGAAGTCGGGAACCCCGGCGAGACCCAGTACTTC; CDR3 protein: CASSEVGNPGETQYF
V gene: TRBV27; clone size: NA; D gene: NA; J gene: TRBJ2-7; CDR3 length: 14; CDR3 DNA: TGTGCCAGCAGTCTCACCGGGTTTCACTACGAGCAGTACTTC; CDR3 protein: CASSLTGFHYEQYF
V gene: TRBV4-2; clone size: NA; D gene: NA; J gene: TRBJ1-1; CDR3 length: 13; CDR3 DNA: TGTGCCAGCAGCCCCAGTGTGGACACTGAAGCTTTCTTT; CDR3 protein: CASSPSVDTEAFF
V gene: TRBV29-1; clone size: NA; D gene: NA; J gene: TRBJ2-7; CDR3 length: 12; CDR3 DNA: TGCAGCTTCGGCGGCAGCCTCTACGAGCAGTACTTC; CDR3 protein: CSFGGSLYEQYF
V gene: TRBV19; clone size: NA; D gene: NA; J gene: TRBJ1-1; CDR3 length: 15; CDR3 DNA: TGTGCCAGTAGTTCATCAGGGGTGATTAACACTGAAGCTTTCTTT; CDR3 protein: CASSSSGVINTEAFF
V gene: TRBV5-1; clone size: NA; D gene: NA; J gene: TRBJ2-7; CDR3 length: 17; CDR3 DNA: TGCGCCAGCACCCCCCGCCCTACTAGGGTTGCCGAAGCCGAGCAGTACTTC; CDR3 protein: CASTPRPTRVAEAEQYF
V gene: TRBV9; clone size: NA; D gene: NA; J gene: TRBJ1-1; CDR3 length: 13; CDR3 DNA: TGTGCCAGCAGCACCGGGGGTAGGACTGAAGCTTTCTTT; CDR3 protein: CASSTGGRTEAFF
V gene: TRBV19; clone size: NA; D gene: NA; J gene: TRBJ2-6; CDR3 length: 15; CDR3 DNA: TGTGCCAGCCAGAATCGGGGCTCTGGGGCCAACGTCCTGACTTTC; CDR3 protein: CASQNRGSGANVLTF
V gene: TRBV6-5; clone size: NA; D gene: NA; J gene: TRBJ1-6; CDR3 length: 16; CDR3 DNA: TGTGCCAGCAGTTCCGACAGTCCTCCCTATAATTCACCCCTCCACTTT; CDR3 protein: CASSSDSPPYNSPLHF
V gene: TRBV7-9; clone size: once; D gene: TRBD1; J gene: TRBJ1-4; CDR3 length: 18; CDR3 DNA: TGTGCCAGCAGCGGACGAGGGGACAGGGGTGTATTGAATGAAAAACTGTTTTTT; CDR3 protein: CASSGRGDRGVLNEKLFF
V gene: TRBV2; clone size: NA; D gene: TRBD1; J gene: TRBJ2-4; CDR3 length: 15; CDR3 DNA: TGTGCCAGCAGGCTACAGGGGAGCGGCAAAAACATTCAGTACTTC; CDR3 protein: CASRLQGSGKNIQYF
V gene: TRBV7-6; clone size: few; D gene: NA; J gene: TRBJ1-1; CDR3 length: 15; CDR3 DNA: TGTGCCAGCAGCTTAGCTATACAGGGGAACACTGAAGCTTTCTTT; CDR3 protein: CASSLAIQGNTEAFF
V gene: TRBV5-1; clone size: once; D gene: NA; J gene: TRBJ2-3; CDR3 length: 17; CDR3 DNA: TGCGCCAGCAGCTTGGAGTATCGGGACACATACACAGATACGCAGTATTTT; CDR3 protein: CASSLEYRDTYTDTQYF
V gene: TRBV5-1; clone size: NA; D gene: TRBD1; J gene: TRBJ2-5; CDR3 length: 15; CDR3 DNA: TGCGCCAGCAGCGTCGGACAGGGCCCTCAAGAGACCCAGTACTTC; CDR3 protein: CASSVGQGPQETQYF
V gene: TRBV5-1; clone size: NA; D gene: NA; J gene: TRBJ2-5; CDR3 length: 13; CDR3 DNA: TGCGCCAGCAGCCTGACAGTCCAAGAGACCCAGTACTTC; CDR3 protein: CASSLTVQETQYF
V gene: TRBV5-5; clone size: NA; D gene: NA; J gene: TRBJ2-3; CDR3 length: 15; CDR3 DNA: TGTGCCAGCAGCACGACTCCCCCTGCCACAGATACGCAGTATTTT; CDR3 protein: CASSTTPPATDTQYF
V gene: TRBV3-1/TRBV3-2; clone size: NA; D gene: NA; J gene: TRBJ1-6; CDR3 length: 13; CDR3 DNA: TGTGCCAGCAGTCAGTTATATAATTCACCCCTCCACTTT; CDR3 protein: CASSQLYNSPLHF
V gene: TRBV19; clone size: NA; D gene: NA; J gene: TRBJ1-5; CDR3 length: 13; CDR3 DNA: TGTGCCAGTAGTATTGGTCGGGATCAGCCCCAGCATTTT; CDR3 protein: CASSIGRDQPQHF
V gene: TRBV7-3; clone size: NA; D gene: TRBD1; J gene: TRBJ2-7; CDR3 length: 16; CDR3 DNA: TGTGCCAGCAGCTTAACCGGGACAGGGGGCAAGGATGAGCAGTACTTC; CDR3 protein: CASSLTGTGGKDEQYF
V gene: TRBV10-3; clone size: few; D gene: TRBD2; J gene: TRBJ2-1; CDR3 length: 14; CDR3 DNA: TGTGCCATAGTAGCGGGGGGGCCAGGGAATGAGCAGTTCTTC; CDR3 protein: CAIVAGGPGNEQFF
V gene: TRBV24-1; clone size: NA; D gene: TRBD1; J gene: TRBJ1-4; CDR3 length: 19; CDR3 DNA: TGTGCCACCAGTGATTGTAATAGGACAGGGGGTCTGGCGAATGAAAAACTGTTTTTT; CDR3 protein: CATSDCNRTGGLANEKLFF
V gene: TRBV7-6; clone size: NA; D gene: NA; J gene: TRBJ2-7; CDR3 length: 15; CDR3 DNA: TGTGCCAGCAGCTTAGACGCCGGGACACCCTACGAGCAGTACTTC; CDR3 protein: CASSLDAGTPYEQYF
V gene: TRBV15; clone size: NA; D gene: TRBD2; J gene: TRBJ2-2; CDR3 length: 17; CDR3 DNA: TGTGCCACCAGCAGAGATCGGCGGGGGGGCCTCACCGGGGAGCTGTTTTTT; CDR3 protein: CATSRDRRGGLTGELFF
V gene: TRBV19; clone size: NA; D gene: NA; J gene: TRBJ1-5; CDR3 length: 13; CDR3 DNA: TGTGCCAGTAAGGACAGACCCAATCAGCCCCAGCATTTT; CDR3 protein: CASKDRPNQPQHF
V gene: TRBV7-6; clone size: NA; D gene: NA; J gene: TRBJ1-2; CDR3 length: 15; CDR3 DNA: TGTGCCAGCAGCCCGCTGGGGGGTAATAACTATGGCTACACCTTC; CDR3 protein: CASSPLGGNNYGYTF
V gene: TRBV7-8; clone size: NA; D gene: NA; J gene: TRBJ1-2; CDR3 length: 12; CDR3 DNA: TGTGCCAGCAGCCTCCTGAGTTGGGGCTACACCTTC; CDR3 protein: CASSLLSWGYTF
V gene: TRBV5-1; clone size: NA; D gene: TRBD1; J gene: TRBJ2-3; CDR3 length: 15; CDR3 DNA: TGCGCCAGCAGCTTCGGACAGGGACGGGCAGATACGCAGTATTTT; CDR3 protein: CASSFGQGRADTQYF
V gene: TRBV2; clone size: NA; D gene: TRBD1; J gene: TRBJ2-7; CDR3 length: 12; CDR3 DNA: TGTGCCACCCGGACAGGGATCTACGAGCAGTACTTC; CDR3 protein: CATRTGIYEQYF
V gene: TRBV13; clone size: NA; D gene: NA; J gene: TRBJ2-7; CDR3 length: 13; CDR3 DNA: TGTGCCAGCAGCTTATCTCGAGTCGCCGAGCAGTACTTC; CDR3 protein: CASSLSRVAEQYF